Listed here are 15 T cell receptor beta chains from one sample, sequenced in a study of a mutant IDH1 vaccine in newly diagnosed glioma. The table came from immunoSEQ multiplex PCR; TCRdb's copy has only in-frame clones and leaves some out. The sample carries fewer than 35,000 clones, 70% to 85% recorded once. Specified time point: week 35, safety follow-up. Doses comprised 300 ug of mutant IDH1 20-mer peptide each, plus topical imiquimod. No antigen is known for these receptors. The sequencing here drew on PBMCs, taken from a glioma patient whose treatment included an IDH1 peptide vaccine. Receptors originate from a man between 25 and 39 years old with glioma.

The rearrangement uses TRBV6-1 and TRBJ2-3; either TRBD1 or TRBD2 may supply D (6 bases each). The CDR3 contains 18 residues. Trimming took 2 bases from V and 1 from J, leaving 19 bases between them. Germline CDR1 and CDR2: MNHNS and SASEGT. DNA for the CDR3: TGTGCCAGCAGTGAATTCAGGGGAACGGGAGTTGGCACAGATACGCAGTATTTT. Protein product: CASSEFRGTGVGTDTQYF.

The V and J genes are TRBV5-1 and TRBJ2-3; 9 bases agree with TRBD1. V trimming: 4 bases; J trimming: 2 bases; junction bases outside the gene matches: 5. Germline V CDR1 and CDR2: SGHRS, YFSETQ. There are 15 residues in the CDR3. The CDR3 is CASSQQGANTDTQYF. The DNA for the CDR3 is TGCGCCAGCAGCCAACAGGGGGCAAACACAGATACGCAGTATTTT.

The V gene is TRBV5-1, the J gene TRBJ2-7; a possible D gene is TRBD1 (6 bases). The CDR3 sequence is 14 residues long. Trimming shortened V by 4 bases and J by 1 base, and 12 bases separated the two germline ends. Germline values: CDR1 SGHRS, CDR2 YFSETQ. Written as DNA, the CDR3 is TGCGCCAGCAGCCTTGAGGACAGATCCTACGAGCAGTACTTC. Translated, it gives CASSLEDRSYEQYF.

This clone was counted once. The chain combines TRBV15 with TRBJ1-1; a possible D gene is TRBD1 (5 bases). This CDR3 has 15 amino acids. Trimming shortened V by 0 bases and J by 1 base, and 9 bases separated the two germline ends. The germline CDR1 and CDR2 sequences are LNHNV and YYDKDF (reference sequence). CDR3 sequence reads: CATSRDLRGNTEAFF. For the CDR3, the DNA is TGTGCCACCAGCAGAGATCTAAGGGGGAACACTGAAGCTTTCTTT.

The V and J genes are TRBV30 and TRBJ2-3; no clear D. CDR1 is GTSNPN and CDR2 is SVGIG in the germline V gene (reference sequence). The germline V and J ends were trimmed by 0 bases and 4 bases, with 29 bases remaining between them. The CDR3 is made up of 20 amino acids. The CDR3 nucleotides read TGTGCCTGGAGTGTATGGGGTACCCCCAAATCCGGGTTCGTCCCAGATACGCAGTATTTT. Its protein is CAWSVWGTPKSGFVPDTQYF.

There are a few counts of this clone. This rearrangement joins TRBV7-6 to TRBJ2-2; D gene unclear. Germline V gives CDR1 SGHVS, CDR2 FNYEAQ. V was pared by 2 bases and J by 8 bases, with 9 bases between. The CDR3 runs to 13 residues. The CDR3 nucleotides are TGTGCCAGCAGCTTACCGATTGTTGGGGAGCTGTTTTTT. Encoded protein: CASSLPIVGELFF. Drawing the rest from reference TRBV7-6 and TRBJ2-2, the complete variable domain is GAGVSQSPRYKVTKRGQDVALRCDPISGHVSLYWYRQALGQGPEFLTYFNYEAQQDKSGLPNDRFSAERPEGSISTLTIQRTEQRDSAMYRCASSLPIVGELFFGEGSRLTVL.

V is TRBV29-1 and J is TRBJ1-2; D uncertain. The CDR3 loop spans 17 amino acids. Germline V gene sequence: CDR1 SQVTM, CDR2 ANQGSEA. V was shortened by 3 bases and J by 7 bases, with 27 bases between the two germline ends. The CDR3 region is CSVDRAILAANVGGYTF. The CDR3 DNA reads TGCAGCGTTGATCGGGCAATTCTGGCCGCGAACGTGGGTGGCTACACCTTC.

This clone occurred once. The chain uses TRBV5-7 and TRBJ2-1, with a possible D match to TRBD2 (5 bases). TRBV5-7 falls under the ORF class, with uncertain function. CDR3 size: 13 residues. V gave up 1 base and J gave up 12 bases, with 14 bases separating them. The CDR3 loop is CASSLSRSGGQFF. CDR3 nucleotide sequence: TGTGCCAGCAGCTTGTCCCGGTCCGGAGGGCAGTTCTTC.

This clone was seen only once. This rearrangement joins TRBV7-9 to TRBJ1-1; D is possibly TRBD1 (6 bases). Per germline, CDR1 SEHNR and CDR2 FQNEAQ (reference sequence). This CDR3 is 15 amino acids long. Trimming left V 1 base short and J 4 bases short, with 13 bases between. CDR3 protein: CASSLVGALGTEAFF. The CDR3 coding sequence is TGTGCCAGCAGCTTAGTGGGGGCACTGGGCACTGAAGCTTTCTTT.

The genes are TRBV2 and TRBJ2-3; D is undetermined. V lost 7 bases, J lost 5 bases, and 16 bases lay in between. This CDR3 is built from 14 residues. Germline loops: CDR1 SNHLY, CDR2 FYNNEI. CDR3 coding DNA: TGTGCCAGCAACCCACAAACAGTAGGAGATACGCAGTATTTT. Protein sequence: CASNPQTVGDTQYF.

This chain uses TRBV7-2 with TRBJ2-1; TRBD2 aligns across 9 bases. The CDR3 loop spans 14 amino acids. With V trimmed by 3 bases and J by 8 bases, 5 bases remained unmatched. CDR1 is SGHTA and CDR2 is FQGNSA in the germline V gene. CDR3 sequence reads: CASSFPGLAYEQFF. DNA of the CDR3: TGTGCCAGCAGCTTTCCGGGACTAGCCTATGAGCAGTTCTTC.

V usage is TRBV29-1 and J usage is TRBJ2-2; 7 positions agree with TRBD1. Germline assignment: CDR1 SQVTM and CDR2 ANQGSEA. V lost 7 bases, J lost 4 bases, and 6 bases stayed unmatched. The CDR3 sequence is 13 residues long. As DNA, the CDR3 is TGCAGCGCCTACAGGGGAAGCACCGGGGAGCTGTTTTTT. It yields the protein CSAYRGSTGELFF.

The rearrangement uses TRBV25-1 and TRBJ2-7; no definite D call. Trimming left V 0 bases short and J 6 bases short, with 3 bases between. From germline, CDR1 is MGHDK and CDR2 SYGVNS. The CDR3 is 11 residues long. CDR3 amino acids: CASSEYGEQYF. In DNA form, the CDR3 reads TGTGCCAGCAGTGAATATGGCGAGCAGTACTTC.

This rearrangement joins TRBV7-6 to TRBJ1-5, with a possible D match to TRBD1 (6 bases). From germline, CDR1 is SGHVS and CDR2 FNYEAQ. The CDR3 is made up of 15 amino acids. V was trimmed by 5 bases and J by 2 bases, leaving 13 bases between them. CDR3 residues: CASSPRAGGNQPQHF. In nucleotides, the CDR3 is TGTGCCAGCAGCCCGAGGGCAGGGGGCAATCAGCCCCAGCATTTT.

The chain uses TRBV27 and TRBJ2-7; the D gene is possibly TRBD1 (6 bases). V was pared by 5 bases and J by 3 bases, with 14 bases between. The germline CDR1 and CDR2 sequences are MNHEY and SMNVEV (reference sequence). CDR3 length: 14 residues. CDR3 loop: CASSLRDTLYEQYF. CDR3 bases: TGTGCCAGCAGTCTCCGGGACACCCTCTACGAGCAGTACTTC.